This TCR beta chain comes out of a study of vaccination effects on CD4 cells after COVID-19. In the ViraFEST assay, antigen-specific CD4+ clonotypes were identified by expansion after peptide-pool stimulation. Following 10 days of culture, CD4+ T cells were isolated. Among the vaccine recipients, none had a prior SARS-CoV-2 infection, and nucleocapsid antibodies were negative. This clone was seen only a few times. The antigen remains undetermined. The protocol was immunoSEQ multiplex PCR, while the TCRdb copy is restricted to in-frame clones and leaves out a portion. Here the sample spans under 75,000 clones, about 80% being singletons. CDR1 is MNHEY, CDR2 SMNVEV, per germline (reference sequence). The CDR3 is 12 residues long. With 5 bases removed from V and 6 bases from J, the gap between germline ends came to 5 bases.

The clonotype was recovered from a human donor who received a COVID-19 vaccine. The chain has TRBV27 and TRBJ1-6; D uncertain. The sample here was CD4+ T cells from PBMCs cultured with SARS-CoV-2 spike peptides, taken before COVID-19 vaccination. CDR3 in amino acids: CASSTTNSPLHF. CDR3 nucleotide sequence: TGTGCCAGCAGTACTACTAATTCACCCCTCCACTTT.